This entry concerns a single TCR beta chain. The antigen remains unidentified. The data originate from a study of cytomegalovirus exposure and HLA in healthy donors. Overall study results and limits: A few chains tied to CMV proved CMV antigen-specific in vitro.

Germline CDR1 is MNHNS and CDR2 is SASEGT. Trimming stripped 3 bases from V and 2 bases from J, with 7 bases between. This CDR3 contains 13 residues. With 60 Vbeta and 13 Jbeta primers, the PCR was carried out. TCRdb's table, derived via immunoSEQ multiplex PCR, lists solely in-frame clones and lacks some. Counted here are about 200,000 clones, 79% occurring once; the ten biggest clones make up roughly 1.5%. This TCR derives from a girl under 18 in good health and CMV-seropositive. J is TRBJ1-1 and V is TRBV6-1, with D uncertain. The sample taken for sequencing was PBMCs. The CDR3 spells CASSESGNTEAFF. CDR3 coding DNA: TGTGCCAGCAGTGAGAGCGGAAACACTGAAGCTTTCTTT.